A selection of T cell receptor beta chains follows, all from one sample in a study of T-cell memory formation after mild COVID-19. TCRdb re-analysed the 5' RACE reads in MiXCR, keeping a single row per CDR3 protein. The data contain 210,000 or so distinct CDR3 sequences, around 25% of them seen just once; the ten biggest clones take up over 9.5%. Sequenced material: PBMCs or a T cell subset sorted from them (not recorded which). The receptors come from an adult woman who had mild COVID-19 (a few samples of this study predate the infection). Cell type and time point are not known. Each CDR3 is given with its conserved first and last residue. A D gene is named only where the DNA matches it firmly. A clone size is listed for some rows: how often the clone was seen (once, few, many), or a class if it is expanded.

CASSFSTGIYGYTF,TRBJ1-2,TRBD1,TRBV5-1,few
CATSDPERTQETQYF,TRBJ2-5,-,TRBV24-1,few
CSARRDLEGATQYF,TRBJ2-5,-,TRBV20-1,many
CASSLWAVGQGETQYF,TRBJ2-5,TRBD1,TRBV7-6,-
CAWTSGGVLDTQYF,TRBJ2-3,TRBD2,TRBV30,-
CSARGGYPTYEQYF,TRBJ2-7,-,TRBV20-1,-
CSARASNYGYTF,TRBJ1-2,-,TRBV20-1,-
CSASEEGTYEQYF,TRBJ2-7,-,TRBV20-1,few
CASSLDRITNTGELFF,TRBJ2-2,-,TRBV5-1,few
CASSPLQGNPWDSPLHF,TRBJ1-6,-,TRBV18,once